These 5 T cell receptor beta chains originate from one sample sequenced in a study of blood T cells in healthy people across ages. Together with a sample-barcoded 5' primer, a J-beta primer mix was included in a second PCR lasting 7 to 11 cycles. TCRdb re-analysed the 5' RACE reads in MiXCR, keeping a single row per CDR3 protein. The sample has more than 800,000 distinct CDR3 sequences, 45% seen once; the top ten hold approximately 17%. The sequencing sample was made of blood. Receptors originate from a woman aged 60 to 75 in good health.

This chain connects TRBV5-5 to TRBJ2-1, with 9 positions matching TRBD1. V lost 7 bases to trimming and J lost 7 bases; unmatched junction nucleotides: 12. The CDR3 has 15 amino acids. Per the germline V gene, CDR1 is SGHKS and CDR2 is YYEKEE (reference sequence). The CDR3 spells CASLRGGTGMNEQFF. DNA of the CDR3: TGTGCCAGCCTCAGGGGCGGGACAGGGATGAATGAGCAGTTCTTC.

The V and J genes are TRBV20-1 and TRBJ2-3; a possible D gene is TRBD2 (5 bases). The CDR3 is 15 amino acids. Between the trimmed V and J ends, which lost 1 base and 6 bases, there was a span of 17 bases. From germline, CDR1 is DFQATT and CDR2 SNEGSKA (reference sequence). CDR3 protein: CSARGAGVNVDTQYF. The CDR3 DNA is TGCAGTGCTAGAGGGGCGGGTGTTAACGTCGATACGCAGTATTTT.

This clonotype has a count of ten or more. The rearrangement uses TRBV12-3 or TRBV12-4 and TRBJ2-5; D gene uncertain. The CDR3 totals 14 residues. V lost 5 bases to trimming and J lost 0 bases, with 10 bases between them. In DNA form, the CDR3 reads TGTGCCAGCAGTACCACACCGGACCAAGAGACCCAGTACTTC. Its translation: CASSTTPDQETQYF.

The rearrangement joins TRBV28 to TRBJ2-1, with D perhaps TRBD2 (6 bases). The CDR3 has 15 residues. Germline V gene sequence: CDR1 MDHEN, CDR2 SYDVKM. Trimming stripped 5 bases from V and 0 bases from J, with 11 bases between. The CDR3 protein is CASSTLTSSYNEQFF. As DNA, the CDR3 is TGTGCCAGCAGTACCCTGACTAGCTCCTACAATGAGCAGTTCTTC. Together with reference TRBV28 and TRBJ2-1, the CDR3 gives the full variable domain: DVKVTQSSRYLVKRTGEKVFLECVQDMDHENMFWYRQDPGLGLRLIYFSYDVKMKEKGDIPEGYSVSREKKERFSLILESASTNQTSMYLCASSTLTSSYNEQFFGPGTRLTVL.

The chain couples TRBV5-1 to TRBJ1-5; D perhaps matches TRBD1 (6 bases). The V gene lost 5 bases and the J gene lost 2 bases, with 14 bases spanning the gap. The CDR3 has 15 residues. Germline values: CDR1 SGHRS, CDR2 YFSETQ. This CDR3 reads CASSPQGLGNQPQHF. CDR3 DNA: TGCGCCAGCAGTCCACAGGGTTTGGGCAATCAGCCCCAGCATTTT.